Listed here is a single TCR beta chain. Its antigen is still unknown. The data are from a study of T cell responses to AZD1222 COVID-19 vaccine. Measured with immunoSEQ multiplex PCR; TCRdb has only the in-frame clones, and not every one. The sample yields under 150,000 clones, around 85% seen once. The CDR3 runs 15 residues. V lost 6 bases and J 6 bases, leaving 20 bases between the germline ends. The V gene's germline CDR1 is KGHSH and CDR2 LQKENI. Study-level points and caveats: After two AZD1222 doses, spike-specific TCR breadth and depth rose versus day 0. Baseline seropositives among AZD1222 recipients totaled only five to seven. No day 14 peak samples; only post-peak repertoires were characterized. There were mostly white British donors and more females than males, and clonal diversity was possibly underestimated.

The sequencing used peripheral blood, collected on day 0 of MenACWY control vaccination. V and J are TRBV18 and TRBJ1-2; no clear D gene. This sequence originates from an adult in good health. CDR3 nucleotide sequence: TGTGCCAGCTCTGAGGATAGGGAGGCCGTCGATGGCTACACCTTC. Residues: CASSEDREAVDGYTF.